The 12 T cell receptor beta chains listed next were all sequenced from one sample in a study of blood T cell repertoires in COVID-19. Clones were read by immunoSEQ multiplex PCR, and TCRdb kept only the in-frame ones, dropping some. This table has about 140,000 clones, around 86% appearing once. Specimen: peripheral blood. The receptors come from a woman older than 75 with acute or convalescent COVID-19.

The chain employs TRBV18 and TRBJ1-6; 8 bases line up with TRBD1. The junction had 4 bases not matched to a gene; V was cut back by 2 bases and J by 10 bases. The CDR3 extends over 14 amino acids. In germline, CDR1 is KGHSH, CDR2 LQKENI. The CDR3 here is CASSPGQGISPLHF. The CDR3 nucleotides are TGTGCCAGCTCACCAGGACAGGGAATCTCACCCCTCCACTTT.

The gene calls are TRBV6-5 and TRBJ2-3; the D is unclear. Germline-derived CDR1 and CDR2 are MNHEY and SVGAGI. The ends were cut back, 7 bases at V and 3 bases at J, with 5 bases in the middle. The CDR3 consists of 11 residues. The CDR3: CASKTTDTQYF. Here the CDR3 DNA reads TGTGCCAGCAAGACAACAGATACGCAGTATTTT.

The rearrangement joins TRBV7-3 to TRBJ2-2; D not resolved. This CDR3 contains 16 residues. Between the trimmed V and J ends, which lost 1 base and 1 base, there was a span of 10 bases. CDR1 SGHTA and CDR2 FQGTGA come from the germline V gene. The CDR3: CASSLRAVRNTGELFF. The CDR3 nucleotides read TGTGCCAGCAGCTTAAGGGCTGTCCGGAACACCGGGGAGCTGTTTTTT.

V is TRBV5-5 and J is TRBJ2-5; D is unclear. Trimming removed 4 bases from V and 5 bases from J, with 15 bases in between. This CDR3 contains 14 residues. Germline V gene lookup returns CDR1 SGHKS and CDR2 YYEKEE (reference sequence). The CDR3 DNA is TGTGCCAGCAGCCGCCAGACAACTTGGGAGACCCAGTACTTC. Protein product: CASSRQTTWETQYF.

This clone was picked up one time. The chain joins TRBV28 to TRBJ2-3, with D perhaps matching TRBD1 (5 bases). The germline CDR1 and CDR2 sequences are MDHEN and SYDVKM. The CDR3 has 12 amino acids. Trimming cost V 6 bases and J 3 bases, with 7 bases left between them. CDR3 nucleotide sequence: TGTGCCAGCAGCAGGGAAACAGATACGCAGTATTTT. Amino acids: CASSRETDTQYF.

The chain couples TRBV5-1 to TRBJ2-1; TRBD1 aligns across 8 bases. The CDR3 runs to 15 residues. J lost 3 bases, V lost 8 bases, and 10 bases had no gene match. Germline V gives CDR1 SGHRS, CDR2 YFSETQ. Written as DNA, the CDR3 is TGCGCCAGTAGGCGGACAGGGTACAACTACAATGAGCAGTTCTTC. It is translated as CASRRTGYNYNEQFF.

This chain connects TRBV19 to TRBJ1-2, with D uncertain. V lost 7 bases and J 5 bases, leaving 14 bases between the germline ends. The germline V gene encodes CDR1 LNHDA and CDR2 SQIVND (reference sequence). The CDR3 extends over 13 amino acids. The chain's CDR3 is CASTRQASYGYTF. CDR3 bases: TGTGCCAGTACCCGGCAGGCGTCTTATGGCTACACCTTC.

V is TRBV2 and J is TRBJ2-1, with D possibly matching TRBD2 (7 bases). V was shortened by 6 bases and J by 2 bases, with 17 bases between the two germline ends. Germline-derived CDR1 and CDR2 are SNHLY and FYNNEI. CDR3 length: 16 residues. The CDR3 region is CASSARGGVTYNEQFF. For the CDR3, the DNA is TGTGCCAGCAGCGCTCGAGGGGGGGTCACCTACAATGAGCAGTTCTTC. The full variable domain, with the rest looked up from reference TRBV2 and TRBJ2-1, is EPEVTQTPSHQVTQMGQEVILRCVPISNHLYFYWYRQILGQKVEFLVSFYNNEISEKSEIFDDQFSVERPDGSNFTLKIRSTKLEDSAMYFCASSARGGVTYNEQFFGPGTRLTVL.

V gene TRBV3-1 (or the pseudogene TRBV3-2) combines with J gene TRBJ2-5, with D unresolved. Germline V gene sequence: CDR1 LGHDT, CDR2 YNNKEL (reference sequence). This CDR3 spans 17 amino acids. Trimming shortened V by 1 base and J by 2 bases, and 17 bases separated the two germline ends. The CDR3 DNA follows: TGTGCCAGCAGCCAAGTGTTTAGTAGTAATACGCAAGAGACCCAGTACTTC. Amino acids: CASSQVFSSNTQETQYF.

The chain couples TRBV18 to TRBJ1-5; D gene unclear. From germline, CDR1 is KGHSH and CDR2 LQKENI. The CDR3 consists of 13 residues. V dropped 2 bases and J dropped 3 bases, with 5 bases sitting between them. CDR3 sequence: CASSPFSNQPQHF. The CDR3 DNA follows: TGTGCCAGCTCACCATTCTCCAATCAGCCCCAGCATTTT.

DNA of the CDR3: TGTGCCAGCAGTTTTGGGGGAGGGCCTGATAAAGATACGCAGTATTTT. This translates into CASSFGGGPDKDTQYF. The chain combines TRBV28 with TRBJ2-3; 7 bases align to TRBD2. Trimming removed 3 bases from V and 5 bases from J; junction bases left unmatched: 11. The CDR3 has 16 residues. Germline loops: CDR1 MDHEN, CDR2 SYDVKM.

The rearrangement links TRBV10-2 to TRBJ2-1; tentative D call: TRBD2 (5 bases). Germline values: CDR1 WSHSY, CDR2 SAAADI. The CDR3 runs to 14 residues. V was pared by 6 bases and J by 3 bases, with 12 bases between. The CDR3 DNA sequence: TGCGCCAGCAGAGGACTCGATTACTACAATGAGCAGTTCTTC. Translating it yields CASRGLDYYNEQFF.